A single sample gave rise to the 26 T cell receptor beta chains below, sequenced in a study of cytomegalovirus exposure and HLA in healthy donors. 60 Vbeta and 13 Jbeta primers were used in PCR. Sequencing was performed with immunoSEQ multiplex PCR; in TCRdb, only in-frame clones are kept and a portion is missing. The sample has tens of thousands of clones; more than 70% are singletons. Source material: PBMCs. The receptors originated from a man aged 25-45 years in good health and CMV-seronegative.

This clone was found once. The chain combines TRBV6-6 with TRBJ1-6; TRBD1 agrees at 9 bases. CDR1 and CDR2 from the germline V gene are MNHNY and SVGAGI (reference sequence). Unmatched junction bases numbered 6, after V lost 6 bases and J lost 9 bases. There are 14 residues in the CDR3. The CDR3 DNA follows: TGTGCCAGCAGCGAACAGGGGGCCGGTTCACCCCTCCACTTT. Translated, it gives CASSEQGAGSPLHF.

The chain has TRBV5-6 and TRBJ1-2, with D uncertain. The CDR3 spans 11 residues. The V end lost 3 bases, the J end lost 5 bases, and 5 bases lay between the germline ends. Germline CDR1 SGHDT, CDR2 YYEEEE. CDR3 loop: CASSSLYGYTF. Written as DNA, the CDR3 is TGTGCCAGCAGCTCACTTTATGGCTACACCTTC.

This clone was seen a few times. The rearrangement links TRBV11-3 to TRBJ2-2, with 8 bases fitting TRBD1. There are 15 residues in the CDR3. J was trimmed by 4 bases and V by 5 bases; bases with no gene match: 6. Germline V lookup: CDR1 SGHNT, CDR2 YENEEA. CDR3 DNA: TGTGCCAGCAGCCGCGGACAGGGATCCACCGGGGAGCTGTTTTTT. As protein: CASSRGQGSTGELFF.

This chain joins TRBV6-6 and TRBJ2-7; tentatively, D is TRBD2 (6 bases). V was pared by 7 bases and J by 5 bases, with 15 bases between. The CDR3 covers 13 residues. Germline V gives CDR1 MNHNY, CDR2 SVGAGI (reference sequence). CDR3 nucleotides: TGTGCCAGCACGAGAACGACGGGGGACGAGCAGTACTTC. This codes for CASTRTTGDEQYF.

The V gene is TRBV13, the J gene TRBJ2-5; 8 bases are shared with TRBD2. The CDR3 runs 15 residues. With 5 bases clipped from V and 5 bases from J, the junction kept 10 bases outside the gene matches. Germline-derived CDR1 and CDR2 are PRHDT and FYEKMQ (reference sequence). The CDR3 here is CASSRAGGGGETQYF. The CDR3 region has the DNA TGTGCCAGCAGCCGAGCCGGGGGGGGCGGGGAGACCCAGTACTTC.

The chain employs TRBV29-1 and TRBJ2-5, with TRBD2 matching 7 bases. With 5 bases clipped from V and 5 bases from J, the junction kept 17 bases outside the gene matches. The germline V gene encodes CDR1 SQVTM and CDR2 ANQGSEA. The CDR3 sequence is 16 residues long. The CDR3, as DNA: TGCAGCGTTTGGGGCGGGAGTTTTGTCCGGCGGGAGACCCAGTACTTC. Residues: CSVWGGSFVRRETQYF.

The V gene is TRBV27, the J gene TRBJ1-5, with D unresolved. Trimming stripped 6 bases from V and 5 bases from J, with 17 bases between. The CDR3 consists of 15 residues. Germline CDR1 is MNHEY and CDR2 is SMNVEV (reference sequence). In nucleotides, the CDR3 is TGTGCCAGCAGAGAAGTAACTGGGAGTGATCAGCCCCAGCATTTT. It translates to CASREVTGSDQPQHF.

The chain joins TRBV7-2 to TRBJ2-7; 15 bases fit TRBD2. After removal of 4 bases from V and 2 bases from J, the junction contained 6 bases not matched to a gene. CDR1 SGHTA and CDR2 FQGNSA come from the germline V gene. The CDR3 has 17 amino acids. CDR3 DNA: TGTGCCAGCAGCTCCGGGACTAGCGGGAGGAACCCCTACGAGCAGTACTTC. It encodes CASSSGTSGRNPYEQYF.

The rearrangement joins TRBV5-5 to TRBJ2-1; 13 bases are a match to TRBD2. The CDR3 runs 17 residues. CDR1 SGHKS and CDR2 YYEKEE come from the germline V gene (reference sequence). The J segment lost 4 bases and the V segment lost 2 bases, leaving 6 bases of the junction unmatched. As DNA, the CDR3 is TGTGCCAGCAGCTTAGTTACTAGCGGGAGGGAATACAATGAGCAGTTCTTC. Protein sequence: CASSLVTSGREYNEQFF.

V is TRBV6-1 and J is TRBJ1-6, with a weak D call TRBD1 (5 bases). Germline CDR1 reads MNHNS; CDR2 reads SASEGT. The CDR3 is made up of 14 amino acids. V lost 2 bases and J 8 bases, leaving 10 bases between the germline ends. The CDR3 DNA is TGTGCCAGCAGTGAACGGGGGGTTCATTCACCCCTCCACTTT. Encoded protein: CASSERGVHSPLHF.

The gene calls are TRBV19 and TRBJ1-5, with 9 positions matching TRBD1. The CDR3 runs to 16 residues. V dropped 5 bases and J dropped 0; count of bases not matched to a gene: 5. The germline gives CDR1 LNHDA, CDR2 SQIVND (reference sequence). In DNA, the CDR3 is TGTGCCAGTAGTCCCCGGGGACAGGGTAGCAATCAGCCCCAGCATTTT. This codes for CASSPRGQGSNQPQHF.

This clone turned up a few times. The rearrangement joins TRBV27 to TRBJ1-2, with D perhaps matching TRBD1 (5 bases). The CDR3 consists of 16 residues. Germline V lookup: CDR1 MNHEY, CDR2 SMNVEV (reference sequence). V was cut by 3 bases and J by 3 bases, with 17 bases left in between. CDR3 sequence: CASSFIGTRGDYGYTF. The DNA of the CDR3 is TGTGCCAGCAGTTTTATAGGGACCCGGGGGGACTATGGCTACACCTTC.

This chain links TRBV6-6 with TRBJ1-1; D not resolved. V shed 2 bases and J shed 1 base, with 8 bases lying between them. The CDR3 spans 14 residues. The V gene's germline CDR1 is MNHNY and CDR2 SVGAGI (reference sequence). Here the CDR3 DNA reads TGTGCCAGCAGTTACATGGGCCGGAACACTGAAGCTTTCTTT. Translating gives CASSYMGRNTEAFF.

The rearrangement joins TRBV6-6 to TRBJ2-1, with 9 bases identical to TRBD2. The V gene's germline CDR1 is MNHNY and CDR2 SVGAGI (reference sequence). The CDR3 is 15 amino acids. The V segment lost 2 bases and the J segment 7 bases; nucleotides outside the gene matches: 6. Here the CDR3 DNA reads TGTGCCAGCAGTTACGGGGGCGGGAGGGCGAATGAGCAGTTCTTC. Amino acid sequence: CASSYGGGRANEQFF.

This clone was detected a few times. J is TRBJ2-2 and V is TRBV21-1; TRBD1 is the table's D call and was not checked against the DNA. TRBV21-1 is a pseudogene locus. The CDR3 runs to 19 residues. The CDR3 DNA follows: TGTGCCAGCACCGACCGGGACAGGGACTGGGAGGACGTAACCGGGGAGCTGTTTTTT. It yields the protein CASTDRDRDWEDVTGELFF.

A single count supports this clone. The V call is TRBV7-8, the J call TRBJ1-3; D gene uncertain. V lost 1 base to trimming and J lost 8 bases, with 18 bases between them. Germline CDR1 SGHVS, CDR2 FQNEAQ. The CDR3 is made up of 16 amino acids. The CDR3 region is CASSLVGAPPADTIYF. In nucleotides, the CDR3 is TGTGCCAGCAGCTTAGTAGGTGCCCCACCTGCGGACACCATATATTTT.

This chain links TRBV5-4 with TRBJ1-2; 9 nucleotides line up with TRBD1. Germline lookup yields CDR1 SGHNT and CDR2 YYREEE (reference sequence). Trimming at V came to 4 bases and at J to 11 bases, leaving 9 bases not matched to a gene. The CDR3 length is 13 residues. The CDR3, as DNA: TGTGCCAGCAGCCACCGGGACAGGGCCGAATACACCTTC. It yields the protein CASSHRDRAEYTF.

The chain combines TRBV2 with TRBJ2-4; D not certain. Germline V gene lookup returns CDR1 SNHLY and CDR2 FYNNEI. Trimming shortened V by 3 bases and J by 12 bases, and 12 bases separated the two germline ends. This CDR3 has 12 amino acids. The CDR3 DNA follows: TGTGCCAGCAGTGATAGACGTCTAGATCAGTACTTC. Translating it yields CASSDRRLDQYF. Drawing the rest from reference TRBV2 and TRBJ2-4, the complete variable domain is EPEVTQTPSHQVTQMGQEVILRCVPISNHLYFYWYRQILGQKVEFLVSFYNNEISEKSEIFDDQFSVERPDGSNFTLKIRSTKLEDSAMYFCASSDRRLDQYFGAGTRLSVL.

This chain connects TRBV18 to TRBJ1-1, with D possibly matching TRBD1 (6 bases). V gave up 0 bases and J gave up 2 bases, with 13 bases separating them. The length of the CDR3 is 16 residues. Germline values: CDR1 KGHSH, CDR2 LQKENI. The CDR3 loop is CASSPPNRARNTEAFF. The CDR3 DNA follows: TGTGCCAGCTCACCACCGAACAGGGCTAGAAACACTGAAGCTTTCTTT.

J is TRBJ2-7 and V is TRBV6-1; 8 nucleotides align to TRBD1. CDR3 length: 14 amino acids. The V segment lost 6 bases and the J segment 2 bases; nucleotides outside the gene matches: 6. The germline V gene has CDR1 MNHNS and CDR2 SASEGT. The CDR3 DNA reads TGTGCCAGCAGGAGGTCGGACAGGGCCTACGAGCAGTACTTC. It encodes CASRRSDRAYEQYF.

The V and J genes are TRBV6-1 and TRBJ2-7; maybe TRBD1 (6 bases). From germline, CDR1 is MNHNS and CDR2 SASEGT. The CDR3 is made up of 14 amino acids. Trimming removed 6 bases from V and 3 bases from J, with 15 bases in between. The CDR3 nucleotides are TGTGCCAGCAGCGGGACACTGCTACTCTACGAGCAGTACTTC. Its protein product is CASSGTLLLYEQYF.

This chain links TRBV7-2 with TRBJ2-7; 12 nucleotides agree with TRBD2. Unmatched junction bases numbered 3, after V lost 0 bases and J lost 3 bases. From germline, CDR1 is SGHTA and CDR2 FQGNSA. This CDR3 contains 16 residues. The CDR3 here is CASSLAPSGGGYEQYF. The DNA for the CDR3 is TGTGCCAGCAGCTTAGCGCCTAGCGGGGGGGGCTACGAGCAGTACTTC.

This sequence joins TRBV5-6 and TRBJ1-1, with D tentatively TRBD1 (5 bases). With 3 bases removed from V and 11 bases from J, the gap between germline ends came to 17 bases. Germline values: CDR1 SGHDT, CDR2 YYEEEE. The CDR3 is 13 amino acids. CDR3 in DNA: TGTGCCAGCAGCTGGTCGACGGGACGGGGGGCTTTCTTT. It is translated as CASSWSTGRGAFF.

The J gene is TRBJ2-5, the V gene TRBV19, with 9 bases aligning to TRBD2. The CDR3 totals 13 residues. CDR1 is LNHDA and CDR2 is SQIVND in the germline V gene (reference sequence). The ends lost 9 bases at V and 1 base at J; junction bases unmatched: 3. CDR3 in amino acids: CASQTSGQETQYF. CDR3 in DNA: TGTGCCAGCCAGACTAGCGGCCAAGAGACCCAGTACTTC.

This chain connects TRBV5-8 to TRBJ2-7, with 7 bases fitting TRBD1. Unmatched junction bases numbered 10, after V lost 4 bases and J lost 3 bases. The CDR3 runs 15 residues. Germline V gene lookup returns CDR1 SGHTS and CDR2 YDEGEE. In DNA, the CDR3 is TGTGCCAGCAGCCACCTGGGGGCAGGGGGCTACGAGCAGTACTTC. Its protein product is CASSHLGAGGYEQYF.

The chain combines TRBV7-9 with TRBJ1-2; 10 nucleotides match TRBD1. After removal of 5 bases from V and 4 bases from J, the junction contained 7 bases not matched to a gene. The CDR3 length is 15 residues. Germline CDR1 SEHNR, CDR2 FQNEAQ (reference sequence). As DNA, the CDR3 is TGTGCCAGCAGCCCCGGGACAGGGGCTTTCTATGGCTACACCTTC. It codes for CASSPGTGAFYGYTF.